Listed here is a single TCR beta chain. In the authors' methods: Amplifying reference gene primers gave estimates of nucleated cell counts. Clones were sequenced by immunoSEQ multiplex PCR, and TCRdb holds only the in-frame ones, with some missing. That table gives V, J and clone size, and the DNA gave D and trimming. The table shows about 100,000 clones, with 80% to 95% occurring only once. The ends were cut back, 0 bases at V and 2 bases at J, with 12 bases in the middle. Germline V lookup: CDR1 SGHKS, CDR2 YYEKEE (reference sequence). The CDR3 totals 15 residues. The data belong to a study of blood T cell repertoires in COVID-19.

The source of this sequence is a man aged 18 to 29 with acute or convalescent COVID-19. The chain recombines TRBV5-5 with TRBJ2-7; the D gene is possibly TRBD1 (6 bases). The sample was peripheral blood. The chain's CDR3 is CASSLGWDITYEQYF. The CDR3, as DNA: TGTGCCAGCAGCTTGGGTTGGGACATCACCTACGAGCAGTACTTC.